This is a list of T cell receptor beta chains from one sample in a study of blood T cells in healthy people across ages. TCRdb re-derived calls from the 5' RACE reads in MiXCR, one entry per CDR3 protein. Altogether around 850,000 distinct CDR3 sequences are present, roughly 35% being singletons, with the ten largest covering over 10%. The sequenced sample consisted of blood. These TCRs come from a man between 18 and 29 years old in good health. The CDR3 runs from the conserved cysteine through the conserved F or W. The order of the fields is CDR3 length, V gene, J gene, CDR3 protein.

cdr3_length: 15
v_call: TRBV5-1
j_call: TRBJ2-7
cdr3_aa: CASSLTGALSYEQYF

cdr3_length: 13
v_call: TRBV19
j_call: TRBJ1-1
cdr3_aa: CASMPGVYTEAFF

cdr3_length: 14
v_call: TRBV12-3/TRBV12-4
j_call: TRBJ1-1
cdr3_aa: CASSPSHKNTEAFF

cdr3_length: 16
v_call: TRBV9
j_call: TRBJ2-3
cdr3_aa: CASSVYSGESTDTQYF

cdr3_length: 16
v_call: TRBV7-9
j_call: TRBJ1-6
cdr3_aa: CASSLAPGPDPSPLHF

cdr3_length: 16
v_call: TRBV6-5
j_call: TRBJ2-3
cdr3_aa: CASSLVAGAVTDTQYF

cdr3_length: 13
v_call: TRBV12-3/TRBV12-4
j_call: TRBJ2-5
cdr3_aa: CASRRTGRETQYF

cdr3_length: 15
v_call: TRBV7-9
j_call: TRBJ1-1
cdr3_aa: CASSLGGTRNTEAFF

cdr3_length: 19
v_call: TRBV27
j_call: TRBJ2-1
cdr3_aa: CASSLFSILSGGSYNEQFF

cdr3_length: 15
v_call: TRBV4-1
j_call: TRBJ1-1
cdr3_aa: CASSQVSRITTEAFF

cdr3_length: 15
v_call: TRBV20-1
j_call: TRBJ1-5
cdr3_aa: CSARGSQGAFQPQHF

cdr3_length: 15
v_call: TRBV6-5
j_call: TRBJ2-3
cdr3_aa: CASSYFSGVPDTQYF

cdr3_length: 13
v_call: TRBV6-1
j_call: TRBJ2-3
cdr3_aa: CASSGRQGNTQYF

cdr3_length: 13
v_call: TRBV7-2
j_call: TRBJ1-1
cdr3_aa: CASSRHANTEAFF

cdr3_length: 14
v_call: TRBV20-1
j_call: TRBJ2-2
cdr3_aa: CSVRKGANTGELFF

cdr3_length: 12
v_call: TRBV5-4
j_call: TRBJ1-1
cdr3_aa: CASSSTGLGAFF

cdr3_length: 14
v_call: TRBV20-1
j_call: TRBJ2-3
cdr3_aa: CSARAGMGTDTQYF

cdr3_length: 15
v_call: TRBV7-9
j_call: TRBJ2-3
cdr3_aa: CASSRQGGSTDTQYF

cdr3_length: 13
v_call: TRBV6-5
j_call: TRBJ2-7
cdr3_aa: CASRTLGFSEQYF

cdr3_length: 13
v_call: TRBV4-2
j_call: TRBJ1-6
cdr3_aa: CASSHLHERPLHF

cdr3_length: 13
v_call: TRBV3-1
j_call: TRBJ2-1
cdr3_aa: CASSQDNHNEQFF

cdr3_length: 21
v_call: TRBV12-3/TRBV12-4
j_call: .
cdr3_aa: CASREGVPEGVGSSLLAEQYF

cdr3_length: 17
v_call: TRBV5-4
j_call: TRBJ2-3
cdr3_aa: CASSPGQGAGGTDTQYF

cdr3_length: 13
v_call: TRBV20-1
j_call: TRBJ2-5
cdr3_aa: CSASLAGVETQYF

cdr3_length: 19
v_call: TRBV21-1
j_call: TRBJ1-5
cdr3_aa: CASSPRQGATTEPNQPQHF

cdr3_length: 12
v_call: TRBV19
j_call: TRBJ1-1
cdr3_aa: CASRTGLREAFF

cdr3_length: 16
v_call: TRBV27
j_call: TRBJ2-7
cdr3_aa: CASSSYGTDKPYEQYF

cdr3_length: 15
v_call: TRBV4-3
j_call: TRBJ1-2
cdr3_aa: CASSQDKATYYGYTF

cdr3_length: 19
v_call: TRBV20-1
j_call: TRBJ2-3
cdr3_aa: CSARDSSLAGGGPTDTQYF

cdr3_length: 17
v_call: TRBV4-1
j_call: TRBJ1-2
cdr3_aa: CASSRPDGQALSYGYTF

cdr3_length: 14
v_call: TRBV29-1
j_call: TRBJ2-2
cdr3_aa: CSVATGADTGELFF

cdr3_length: 15
v_call: TRBV5-1
j_call: TRBJ1-2
cdr3_aa: CASSLWGGAPDGYTF

cdr3_length: 13
v_call: TRBV29-1
j_call: TRBJ1-1
cdr3_aa: CSARQELNTEAFF

cdr3_length: 13
v_call: TRBV7-2
j_call: TRBJ1-1
cdr3_aa: CASSLSGKAEAFF

cdr3_length: 13
v_call: TRBV20-1
j_call: TRBJ2-3
cdr3_aa: CSAPLVNPDTQYF

cdr3_length: 13
v_call: TRBV29-1
j_call: TRBJ1-1
cdr3_aa: CSVEVGWNTEAFF

cdr3_length: 14
v_call: TRBV4-2
j_call: TRBJ1-6
cdr3_aa: CASSQAGVDSPLHF

cdr3_length: 14
v_call: TRBV7-3
j_call: TRBJ2-5
cdr3_aa: CASSLIGPEETQYF

cdr3_length: 14
v_call: TRBV2
j_call: TRBJ2-5
cdr3_aa: CASHRDRDGGEQYF

cdr3_length: 15
v_call: TRBV7-2
j_call: TRBJ1-1
cdr3_aa: CASSTQTGGDTEAFF

cdr3_length: 14
v_call: TRBV11-1
j_call: TRBJ2-5
cdr3_aa: CASSLDRVRNEQYF

cdr3_length: 14
v_call: TRBV7-2
j_call: TRBJ2-3
cdr3_aa: CASSINRVLETQYF

cdr3_length: 12
v_call: TRBV12-3/TRBV12-4
j_call: TRBJ2-3
cdr3_aa: CASMARPDTQYF

cdr3_length: 15
v_call: TRBV12-3/TRBV12-4
j_call: TRBJ2-5
cdr3_aa: CASSLAGGSFAEQYF

cdr3_length: 13
v_call: TRBV20-1
j_call: TRBJ2-7
cdr3_aa: CSAQGLASYEQYF

cdr3_length: 15
v_call: TRBV27
j_call: TRBJ2-7
cdr3_aa: CASSPSARRPYEQYF

cdr3_length: 15
v_call: TRBV30
j_call: TRBJ1-6
cdr3_aa: CAWRVASSYNSPLHF

cdr3_length: 16
v_call: TRBV7-2
j_call: TRBJ2-1
cdr3_aa: CASSLSGAGGDNEQFF

cdr3_length: 12
v_call: TRBV7-9
j_call: TRBJ2-3
cdr3_aa: CASSLDGREQYF